The 9 T cell receptor beta chains below were found in one sample sequenced in a study of technical replicates of blood from a few donors. TCRdb's copy holds only in-frame clones and misses some; the assay was immunoSEQ multiplex PCR. The sample carries roughly 56,000 clones, about 90% recorded once. Source material: PBMCs. These receptors were obtained from a human donor in good health. Some clones in this sample may be carry-over from other donors' samples.

This clone was detected only once. The V gene is TRBV4-3, the J gene TRBJ2-1; 10 positions match TRBD2. Germline V gene data show CDR1 as LGHNA and CDR2 as YSLEER. This CDR3 region has 16 residues. The V gene end was trimmed by 4 bases and the J gene end by 7 bases; junction bases not matched to a gene: 10. The CDR3 bases are TGCGCCAGCAGCCCGTTAGCGGGGGGTTACCCAAATGAGCAGTTCTTC. Translation: CASSPLAGGYPNEQFF.

V and J are TRBV4-3 and TRBJ1-1; unclear D gene. Germline CDR1 reads LGHNA; CDR2 reads YSLEER. There are 15 residues in the CDR3. Between the trimmed V and J ends, which lost 1 base and 1 base, there was a span of 10 bases. CDR3 region: CASSQVSAGNTEAFF. In DNA form, the CDR3 reads TGCGCCAGCAGCCAAGTCTCTGCGGGGAACACTGAAGCTTTCTTT.

The V gene is TRBV29-1, the J gene TRBJ2-7, with TRBD2 matching over 7 bases. J gave up 3 bases and V 7 bases, and 3 bases lay outside the gene matches. The CDR3 has 11 residues. Looked up from germline, CDR1 is SQVTM and CDR2 is ANQGSEA. CDR3 in amino acids: CSGRTSYEQYF. The CDR3 bases are TGCAGCGGGAGGACTAGCTACGAGCAGTACTTC.

This rearrangement joins TRBV5-1 to TRBJ2-2; D is ambiguous. Trimming removed 0 bases from V and 4 bases from J, with 10 bases in between. This CDR3 region has 15 residues. Per the germline V gene, CDR1 is SGHRS and CDR2 is YFSETQ. The CDR3 nucleotides read TGCGCCAGCAGCTTGGAGGCGGTCTCCACCGGGGAGCTGTTTTTT. As protein: CASSLEAVSTGELFF.

J is TRBJ1-6 and V is TRBV7-2; D gene unclear. The germline V gene has CDR1 SGHTA and CDR2 FQGNSA. The V and J ends lost 5 bases and 9 bases respectively, with 11 bases between them. The CDR3 runs to 13 residues. The DNA for the CDR3 is TGTGCCAGCAGCCGGGATATGGTTTCACCCCTCCACTTT. The encoded protein is CASSRDMVSPLHF. The variable domain in full, completed from reference TRBV7-2 and TRBJ1-6, reads GAGVSQSPSNKVTEKGKDVELRCDPISGHTALYWYRQSLGQGLEFLIYFQGNSAPDKSGLPSDRFSAERTGGSVSTLTIQRTQQEDSAVYLCASSRDMVSPLHFGNGTRLTVT.

This chain links TRBV11-2 with TRBJ2-5; TRBD1 aligns across 10 bases. This CDR3 has 14 amino acids. V lost 5 bases, J lost 7 bases, and 7 bases stayed unmatched. CDR1 SGHAT and CDR2 FQNNGV come from the germline V gene. CDR3 region: CASSPGTGVVTQYF. The CDR3 bases are TGTGCCAGCAGCCCCGGGACAGGGGTGGTGACCCAGTACTTC. Full variable domain (remainder filled in from reference TRBV11-2 and TRBJ2-5): EAGVAQSPRYKIIEKRQSVAFWCNPISGHATLYWYQQILGQGPKLLIQFQNNGVVDDSQLPKDRFSAERLKGVDSTLKIQPAKLEDSAVYLCASSPGTGVVTQYFGPGTRLLVL.

J is TRBJ2-1 and V is TRBV5-1; 7 nucleotides agree with TRBD1. This CDR3 region has 15 residues. The germline V gene encodes CDR1 SGHRS and CDR2 YFSETQ. V lost 4 bases, J lost 0 bases, and 4 bases stayed unmatched. Here the CDR3 DNA reads TGCGCCAGCAGCCCGACAGGGCGCTCCTACAATGAGCAGTTCTTC. This translates into CASSPTGRSYNEQFF.

The rearrangement uses TRBV19 and TRBJ1-1; D gene unclear. Germline loops: CDR1 LNHDA, CDR2 SQIVND (reference sequence). With 6 bases removed from V and 2 bases from J, the gap between germline ends came to 16 bases. The CDR3 is 15 residues long. In nucleotides, the CDR3 is TGTGCCAGTAGAACACGGGTCGTACTAAACACTGAAGCTTTCTTT. This gives the protein CASRTRVVLNTEAFF.

This chain connects TRBV19 to TRBJ2-3, with D uncertain. The V end was cut by 6 bases, the J end by 0 bases, with 7 bases between. Per germline, CDR1 LNHDA and CDR2 SQIVND (reference sequence). The CDR3 is 13 residues long. CDR3 sequence: CASSLESTDTQYF. DNA for the CDR3: TGTGCCAGTAGCCTAGAAAGCACAGATACGCAGTATTTT. The full variable domain, completed using reference TRBV19 and TRBJ2-3, is DGGITQSPKYLFRKEGQNVTLSCEQNLNHDAMYWYRQDPGQGLRLIYYSQIVNDFQKGDIAEGYSVSREKKESFPLTVTSAQKNPTAFYLCASSLESTDTQYFGPGTRLTVL.